The clone carrying this T cell receptor beta chain is a singleton in its sample. CD45RO-negative, CCR7-selected cells formed the naive CD8 fraction, which excluded terminally differentiated effector memory CD45RA+ cells. Using immunoSEQ multiplex PCR, the repertoire was profiled, and TCRdb retains in-frame clones only, with some absent. This sample has 1.5 million to 2.5 million clones; around 96% occur once, and the top ten carry roughly 1.2%. This record comes from a study of shared clonotypes between healthy human individuals. CDR1 is SNHLY and CDR2 is FYNNEI in the germline V gene. Unmatched junction bases numbered 23, after V lost 6 bases and J lost 4 bases. The CDR3 loop spans 21 amino acids.

Sequencing was carried out using naive CD8+ T cells sorted from blood. The TCR originated in a man between 18 and 35 years old in good health. The rearrangement uses TRBV2 and TRBJ2-7, with 14 bases lining up with TRBD2. CDR3 bases: TGTGCCAGCAGCACACAACACCCGGGACTAGCGGGAGAAGGCTTATGGTACGAGCAGTACTTC. This gives the protein CASSTQHPGLAGEGLWYEQYF.